These 26 T cell receptor beta chains were sequenced from one sample in a study of blood T cell repertoires in COVID-19. Assay: immunoSEQ multiplex PCR; the TCRdb copy retains only in-frame clones and omits some. Here the sample spans approximately 110,000 clones, about 85% being singletons. Sample: peripheral blood. All receptors derive from a human donor in a cohort sampled during active COVID-19.

This sequence joins TRBV9 and TRBJ1-6; TRBD1 is a possible D gene (6 bases). Germline CDR1 is SGDLS and CDR2 is YYNGEE. Trimming removed 4 bases at V and 3 bases at J, with 11 bases between. The CDR3 extends over 15 amino acids. CDR3 protein: CASSPGQFYNSPLHF. CDR3 nucleotides: TGTGCCAGCAGCCCAGGACAGTTCTATAATTCACCCCTCCACTTT.

The rearrangement uses TRBV11-2 and TRBJ2-5; no clear D. Deletions cut 5 bases from V and 2 bases from J, with 6 bases between. In germline, CDR1 is SGHAT, CDR2 FQNNGV. The CDR3 spans 12 residues. This CDR3 reads CASSPSQETQYF. CDR3 DNA: TGTGCCAGCAGCCCTTCTCAAGAGACCCAGTACTTC.

This chain joins TRBV28 and TRBJ1-2, with TRBD1 identical over 10 bases. The CDR3 runs to 19 residues. CDR1 and CDR2 (germline): MDHEN, SYDVKM. V lost 6 bases to trimming and J lost 3 bases; unmatched junction nucleotides: 19. The CDR3 coding sequence is TGTGCCAGCAGCGCTATAATGGGGACAGGGGATCTGGTGGACTATGGCTACACCTTC. Its translation is CASSAIMGTGDLVDYGYTF.

The chain employs TRBV6-6 and TRBJ1-5; D possibly corresponds to TRBD1 (5 bases). CDR1 is MNHNY, CDR2 SVGAGI, per germline (reference sequence). This CDR3 has 15 amino acids. The V end lost 2 bases, the J end lost 7 bases, and 15 bases lay between the germline ends. This chain's CDR3 is CASSYSGGGRQPQHF. Written as DNA, the CDR3 is TGTGCCAGCAGTTACAGCGGGGGAGGGAGGCAGCCCCAGCATTTT.

This rearrangement joins TRBV9 to TRBJ2-1; unclear D gene. This CDR3 region has 15 residues. Germline-derived CDR1 and CDR2 are SGDLS and YYNGEE. V dropped 0 bases and J dropped 4 bases, with 11 bases sitting between them. In DNA, the CDR3 is TGTGCCAGCAGCGTAGTGGCTAGACCTTACAATGAGCAGTTCTTC. It is translated as CASSVVARPYNEQFF.

The chain is built from TRBV7-2 and TRBJ1-4; 7 nucleotides align to TRBD1. The V gene's germline CDR1 is SGHTA and CDR2 FQGNSA. The CDR3 contains 15 residues. V trimming: 5 bases; J trimming: 3 bases; junction bases outside the gene matches: 6. The CDR3 sequence: CASSDGTASNEKLFF. As DNA, the CDR3 is TGTGCCAGCAGCGATGGGACAGCGTCTAATGAAAAACTGTTTTTT.

The chain links TRBV5-1 to TRBJ2-2; D is uncertain. Trimming left V 2 bases short and J 2 bases short, with 10 bases between. Germline CDR1 is SGHRS and CDR2 is YFSETQ. The CDR3 is 15 residues long. CDR3 DNA: TGCGCCAGCAGCTTTAATGGGCCAAACACCGGGGAGCTGTTTTTT. This sequence encodes CASSFNGPNTGELFF.

The rearrangement links TRBV5-1 to TRBJ2-1; TRBD2 agrees at 11 bases. CDR3 size: 15 residues. CDR1 is SGHRS, CDR2 YFSETQ, per germline. The junction had 4 bases not matched to a gene; V was cut back by 4 bases and J by 4 bases. CDR3 nucleotides: TGCGCCAGCAGCCCCGGGACTAGCGGTTACAATGAGCAGTTCTTC. Protein: CASSPGTSGYNEQFF.

The genes are TRBV9 and TRBJ2-5; TRBD2 aligns across 16 bases. This CDR3 spans 19 amino acids. Germline CDR1 is SGDLS and CDR2 is YYNGEE. V dropped 0 bases and J dropped 0; count of bases not matched to a gene: 5. CDR3 bases: TGTGCCAGCAGCGTAGTGTCCGGGACTAGCGGGAGGGACCAAGAGACCCAGTACTTC. Its protein product is CASSVVSGTSGRDQETQYF.

V gene TRBV6-5 combines with J gene TRBJ1-5; 10 bases are a match to TRBD1. Germline V gives CDR1 MNHEY, CDR2 SVGAGI. V lost 7 bases and J lost 4; bases outside the gene matches: 4. This CDR3 has 14 residues. The CDR3, as DNA: TGTGCCAGCAAGCCGGGACAGGGGAATCAGCCCCAGCATTTT. The encoded protein is CASKPGQGNQPQHF.

The rearrangement joins TRBV5-1 to TRBJ2-1; 7 nucleotides match TRBD1. The germline gives CDR1 SGHRS, CDR2 YFSETQ. Germline trimming cut 4 bases from V and 2 bases from J; bases unmatched to any gene: 0. The CDR3 runs to 13 residues. CDR3 sequence: CASSQGAYNEQFF. The CDR3, as DNA: TGCGCCAGCAGCCAGGGGGCCTACAATGAGCAGTTCTTC.

This rearrangement joins TRBV10-3 to TRBJ1-1; 7 bases match TRBD1. CDR1 is ENHRY, CDR2 SYGVKD, per germline. CDR3 size: 14 residues. Trimming took 3 bases from V and 3 from J; bases not matched to a gene: 4. CDR3 nucleotides: TGTGCCATCAGTGACGCAGGGGGATACACTGAAGCTTTCTTT. Its protein product is CAISDAGGYTEAFF.

A single count supports this clone. The rearrangement links TRBV24-1 to TRBJ2-1; a possible D gene is TRBD2 (6 bases). Trimming removed 3 bases at V and 5 bases at J, with 10 bases between. Germline assignment: CDR1 KGHDR and CDR2 SFDVKD. This CDR3 region has 14 residues. Written as DNA, the CDR3 is TGTGCCACCAGTGATCCCGGGAGACACAATGAGCAGTTCTTC. Translation gives CATSDPGRHNEQFF.

The chain combines TRBV4-3 with TRBJ2-6, with 8 nucleotides matching TRBD1. After removal of 5 bases from V and 4 bases from J, the junction contained 22 bases not matched to a gene. The CDR3 runs 21 residues. In germline, CDR1 is LGHNA, CDR2 YSLEER. The CDR3 DNA is TGCGCCAGCAGCAGACCGCCGGCGTACGGACAGGGCGAGAACGGGGCCAACGTCCTGACTTTC. Translated: CASSRPPAYGQGENGANVLTF.

This clone was counted once. The J gene is TRBJ2-5, the V gene TRBV18, with no clear D. Per the germline V gene, CDR1 is KGHSH and CDR2 is LQKENI. Trimming left V 5 bases short and J 2 bases short, with 9 bases between. There are 13 residues in the CDR3. CDR3: CASSSVLQETQYF. CDR3 sequence (DNA): TGTGCCAGCTCATCGGTCCTTCAAGAGACCCAGTACTTC. The complete variable domain, with remaining parts taken from reference TRBV18 and TRBJ2-5, reads NAGVMQNPRHLVRRRGQEARLRCSPMKGHSHVYWYRQLPEEGLKFMVYLQKENIIDESGMPKERFSAEFPKEGPSILRIQQVVRGDSAAYFCASSSVLQETQYFGPGTRLLVL.

The chain uses TRBV19 and TRBJ2-1; TRBD2 agrees at 9 bases. With V trimmed by 6 bases and J by 13 bases, 22 bases remained unmatched. The CDR3 is 17 amino acids. CDR1 is LNHDA and CDR2 is SQIVND in the germline V gene (reference sequence). The CDR3 protein is CASRSREGSGGKTVQFF. The DNA of the CDR3 is TGTGCCAGTAGGTCCCGGGAGGGTAGCGGGGGCAAGACGGTCCAGTTCTTC.

The genes are TRBV7-2 and TRBJ2-7; 9 bases match TRBD1. Germline V gene sequence: CDR1 SGHTA, CDR2 FQGNSA. After removal of 5 bases from V and 4 bases from J, the junction contained 9 bases not matched to a gene. The CDR3 sequence is 15 residues long. The CDR3 coding sequence is TGTGCCAGCAGCCAAACAGGGACAGGGATGTACGAGCAGTACTTC. It is translated as CASSQTGTGMYEQYF.

This chain links TRBV3-1 (or the pseudogene TRBV3-2) with TRBJ2-7; no definite D call. Trimming shortened V by 1 base and J by 2 bases, and 3 bases separated the two germline ends. Germline CDR1 LGHDT, CDR2 YNNKEL (reference sequence). The CDR3 covers 12 residues. This CDR3 is CASSQATYEQYF. The CDR3 DNA reads TGTGCCAGCAGCCAAGCCACCTACGAGCAGTACTTC.

The CDR3 DNA is TGTGCCAGCAGTAAACTATATCCCACTGAAGCTTTCTTT. Its protein is CASSKLYPTEAFF. V gene TRBV7-2 combines with J gene TRBJ1-1; D uncertain. CDR1 and CDR2 from the germline V gene are SGHTA and FQGNSA. V was trimmed by 6 bases and J by 4 bases, leaving 12 bases between them. This CDR3 comprises 13 residues.

The V gene is TRBV28, the J gene TRBJ1-4; D unresolved. Germline values: CDR1 MDHEN, CDR2 SYDVKM. CDR3 length: 15 residues. V dropped 6 bases and J dropped 2 bases, with 13 bases sitting between them. The CDR3 spells CASRGGSGTNEKLFF. In nucleotides, the CDR3 is TGTGCCAGCAGAGGTGGGTCCGGGACTAATGAAAAACTGTTTTTT.

J is TRBJ2-1 and V is TRBV4-2, with 11 bases matching TRBD2. Per germline, CDR1 LGHNA and CDR2 YNFKEQ. This CDR3 has 17 residues. V was clipped by 0 bases and J by 9 bases; unmatched bases: 10. CDR3 nucleotides: TGTGCCAGCAGCCAAGATTCCATTAGCGGGGGGGCCGCTGAGCAGTTCTTC. This codes for CASSQDSISGGAAEQFF.

The chain has TRBV18 and TRBJ2-2; D ambiguous. The germline CDR1 and CDR2 sequences are KGHSH and LQKENI. The CDR3 is 15 amino acids. Trimming shortened V by 6 bases and J by 9 bases, and 20 bases separated the two germline ends. The CDR3 region has the DNA TGTGCCAGCTCCCAAACCGACTGGTCGGAACGGGAGCTGTTTTTT. The encoded protein is CASSQTDWSERELFF.

The chain joins TRBV3-1 (or the pseudogene TRBV3-2) to TRBJ2-7; 10 nucleotides match TRBD1. The CDR3 length is 13 residues. The trim removed 5 bases at V and 5 bases at J, leaving 3 bases unmatched. Germline V gene lookup returns CDR1 LGHDT and CDR2 YNNKEL (reference sequence). The DNA of the CDR3 is TGTGCCAGCAGCTGGGACAGGGGAAACGAGCAGTACTTC. It specifies CASSWDRGNEQYF.

The V gene is TRBV2, the J gene TRBJ1-1, with no clear D. The germline CDR1 and CDR2 sequences are SNHLY and FYNNEI. The CDR3 runs to 13 residues. With 6 bases removed from V and 1 base from J, the gap between germline ends came to 9 bases. The CDR3 DNA reads TGTGCCAGCAGGGTCGACAAGAACACTGAAGCTTTCTTT. Encoded protein: CASRVDKNTEAFF.

CDR3 residues: CSVDRNGYTF. The CDR3 DNA follows: TGCAGCGTTGATAGAAATGGCTACACCTTC. This sequence joins TRBV29-1 and TRBJ1-2; no definite D call. Trimming left V 3 bases short and J 6 bases short, with 5 bases between. Per the germline V gene, CDR1 is SQVTM and CDR2 is ANQGSEA. The CDR3 length is 10 residues.

V gene TRBV5-1 combines with J gene TRBJ2-3, with 8 bases aligning to TRBD2. CDR3 length equals 14 residues. Germline loops: CDR1 SGHRS, CDR2 YFSETQ. Unmatched junction bases numbered 4, after V lost 4 bases and J lost 3 bases. The CDR3 sequence: CASSPRGATDTQYF. The CDR3 DNA follows: TGCGCCAGCAGCCCGCGGGGGGCGACAGATACGCAGTATTTT.